This paragraph reports one TCR beta chain. This entry belongs to a study of shared clonotypes between healthy human individuals. The CDR3 extends over 11 amino acids. Germline CDR1 MGHRA, CDR2 YSYEKL. With 4 bases removed from V and 10 bases from J, the gap between germline ends came to 8 bases. CD8 cells classed as naive were CD45RO-negative and positively selected for CCR7, excluding terminally differentiated effector memory CD45RA+ cells. Profiled with immunoSEQ multiplex PCR; TCRdb holds only in-frame clones, not every one. The table records about 2.2 million clones, approximately 94% of them present only once.

This sequence joins TRBV4-1 and TRBJ2-1; D unresolved. Input material: naive CD8+ T cells from PBMCs. This clonotype was sampled from a man younger than 35 in good health. Some clones in this sample may be carry-over from other donors' samples. In DNA, the CDR3 is TGCGCCAGCAGCCTTTTTGGAGAGCAGTTCTTC. This gives the protein CASSLFGEQFF.